The 2 T cell receptor beta chains below were found in one sample sequenced in a study of blood T cell repertoires in COVID-19. Some clones are missing from TCRdb's copy, which holds only in-frame ones; the method was immunoSEQ multiplex PCR. The sample lists fewer than 250,000 clones; 80% to 90% were seen once. The sequenced material came from peripheral blood. Receptor source: a man aged 50 to 59 with COVID-19, enrolled during active disease.

The chain recombines TRBV6-1 with TRBJ1-6; possible D gene TRBD1, 5 bases. The CDR3 is made up of 15 amino acids. The germline V gene encodes CDR1 MNHNS and CDR2 SASEGT. V shed 0 bases and J shed 10 bases, with 13 bases lying between them. CDR3 nucleotide sequence: TGTGCCAGCAGTGAAGCTGGGGCCGCCGGCTCACCCCTCCACTTT. Its protein is CASSEAGAAGSPLHF.

This sequence joins TRBV4-1 and TRBJ2-3; 8 bases match TRBD2. J was trimmed by 4 bases and V by 7 bases; bases with no gene match: 10. Germline V gene sequence: CDR1 MGHRA, CDR2 YSYEKL. This CDR3 contains 15 residues. The CDR3 region has the DNA TGCGCCAGCAACCCAGTTGCGGGAGGTTCAGATACGCAGTATTTT. The encoded protein is CASNPVAGGSDTQYF.